Below, one TCR beta chain is given with its context. This entry comes from a study of shared T cell receptors in the human thymus. This CDR3 spans 14 amino acids. The V gene end was trimmed by 3 bases and the J gene end by 5 bases; junction bases not matched to a gene: 4. Sequencing used immunoSEQ multiplex PCR; TCRdb keeps in-frame clones, though not all of them. In the table there are roughly 710,000 clones, 75% to 90% of which are singletons. These data are also associated with another study on human thymus T cells. That source adds: Thymus tissue for the work was resected from patients undergoing corrective heart surgery.

The V call is TRBV23-1, the J call TRBJ2-1, with TRBD1 matching 7 bases. TRBV23-1 is an ORF for which the function is uncertain. Sequencing was carried out using thymocytes. This receptor was identified in a girl under three years old with a congenital heart defect. CDR3 amino acids: CASSHGQAHNEQFF. DNA of the CDR3: TGCGCCAGCAGTCACGGACAGGCCCACAATGAGCAGTTCTTC.